The text below deals with one TCR beta chain. What it binds is unknown. PCR involved 60 Vbeta and 13 Jbeta primers. Sequenced by immunoSEQ multiplex PCR; TCRdb stores in-frame clones only, minus some. The table gives about 74,000 clones; the top ten clones make up 6% to 8% of it. This sample stems from a study of cytomegalovirus exposure and HLA in healthy donors. General study points: Whilst most TCR sequences proved rare, a subset of public TCRs occurred across many donors. Per a prior analysis, the majority of TCR beta V segments were productive roughly 87% or roughly 30% of the time.

CDR1 and CDR2 (germline): SGHRS, YFSETQ. The CDR3 contains 15 residues. The V and J ends lost 4 bases and 6 bases, in that order; junction bases with no gene match: 4. The sequencing input was PBMCs. This TCR derives from a female donor in good health and CMV-seropositive. The chain couples TRBV5-1 to TRBJ2-1, with 13 bases matching TRBD2. The DNA for the CDR3 is TGCGCCAGCAGCCCAGGACTAGCGGGAGTCAATGAGCAGTTCTTC. As protein: CASSPGLAGVNEQFF.